These 24 T cell receptor beta chains originate from one sample sequenced in a study of T cells after yellow fever vaccination. TCRdb redid the calling of the 5' RACE reads with MiXCR, one entry per CDR3 protein. The sample has about 310,000 distinct CDR3 sequences; less than 4.5% are singletons. The sequences come from PBMCs, collected on the day of the yellow fever booster vaccination. The receptors here all came from a man younger than 35 who received the YFV17D yellow fever vaccine.

This clonotype was seen more than once but under ten times. This chain joins TRBV7-9 and TRBJ2-7, with a weak D call TRBD2 (5 bases). This CDR3 is 15 amino acids long. The germline V and J ends were trimmed by 5 bases and 4 bases, with 18 bases remaining between them. The V gene's germline CDR1 is SEHNR and CDR2 FQNEAQ (reference sequence). Written as DNA, the CDR3 is TGTGCCAGCAGCCACTCGATTGAGGGTTGGTACGAGCAGTACGTC. It codes for CASSHSIEGWYEQYV.

The table lists this clonotype with a few counts. The rearrangement joins TRBV5-1 to TRBJ2-5, with 9 bases aligning to TRBD2. Germline CDR1 and CDR2: SGHRS and YFSETQ. This CDR3 region has 16 residues. The V gene end was trimmed by 1 base and the J gene end by 1 base; junction bases not matched to a gene: 5. CDR3 in DNA: TGCGCCAGCAGCTTGTCAACTAGCGGGTTCCAAGAGACCCAGTACTTC. Amino acids: CASSLSTSGFQETQYF.

The rearrangement joins TRBV7-8 to TRBJ2-2; TRBD2 agrees at 12 bases. J lost 6 bases, V lost 4 bases, and 9 bases had no gene match. Germline V gene sequence: CDR1 SGHVS, CDR2 FQNEAQ. The CDR3 has 17 residues. The CDR3 region has the DNA TGTGCCAGCAGCTACAGCACTAGCGGGGGGTCCCCCGGGGAGCTGTTTTTT. This codes for CASSYSTSGGSPGELFF. Using reference TRBV7-8 and TRBJ2-2 for the parts outside the CDR3, the full variable domain is GAGVSQSPRYKVAKRGQDVALRCDPISGHVSLFWYQQALGQGPEFLTYFQNEAQLDKSGLPSDRFFAERPEGSVSTLKIQRTQQEDSAVYLCASSYSTSGGSPGELFFGEGSRLTVL.

This clonotype was counted a few times. The chain recombines TRBV7-2 with TRBJ2-3, with 13 nucleotides matching TRBD2. The CDR3 has 16 residues. Germline V gene sequence: CDR1 SGHTA, CDR2 FQGNSA. V gave up 5 bases and J gave up 6 bases; unmatched junction bases: 8. The CDR3 bases are TGTGCCAGCAGCCTGATGGGACTAGCGGGGCAGGATACGCAGTATTTT. This codes for CASSLMGLAGQDTQYF. Complete variable domain (other parts from reference TRBV7-2 and TRBJ2-3): GAGVSQSPSNKVTEKGKDVELRCDPISGHTALYWYRQSLGQGLEFLIYFQGNSAPDKSGLPSDRFSAERTGGSVSTLTIQRTQQEDSAVYLCASSLMGLAGQDTQYFGPGTRLTVL.

This clonotype was seen many times. The chain is built from TRBV6-5 and TRBJ2-7; D uncertain. V dropped 6 bases and J dropped 2 bases, with 14 bases sitting between them. The CDR3 is 14 residues long. Looked up from germline, CDR1 is MNHEY and CDR2 is SVGAGI. CDR3 amino acids: CASRPSRLAYEQYV. The CDR3 bases are TGTGCCAGCAGACCCAGCAGGCTAGCCTACGAGCAGTACGTC.

This sequence joins TRBV29-1 and TRBJ2-5, with D perhaps given as TRBD1 or TRBD2 (5 bases each). The V and J ends lost 4 bases and 4 bases respectively, with 10 bases between them. This CDR3 spans 12 amino acids. CDR1 is SQVTM, CDR2 ANQGSEA, per germline. This CDR3 is CSVGGDVETQYF. Written as DNA, the CDR3 is TGCAGCGTTGGAGGGGATGTAGAGACCCAGTACTTC.

This clonotype was detected many times. J is TRBJ2-7 and V is TRBV11-2; TRBD1 or TRBD2 may be the D gene (6 bases each). This CDR3 has 13 amino acids. Germline assignment: CDR1 SGHAT and CDR2 FQNNGV. Deletions cut 3 bases from V and 4 bases from J, with 10 bases between. The DNA of the CDR3 is TGTGCCAGCAGCTTTACGGGGGCGTACGAGCAGTACTTC. Its translation is CASSFTGAYEQYF.

This clonotype was seen many times. The chain combines TRBV7-2 with TRBJ2-3; weak D call: TRBD1 (7 bases). V lost 5 bases and J 6 bases, leaving 24 bases between the germline ends. The CDR3 loop spans 17 amino acids. Germline CDR1 and CDR2: SGHTA and FQGNSA. In DNA, the CDR3 is TGTGCCAGCAGCCGACAAAAGGGCAGGGGGGCTAGGGATACGCAGTATTTT. Translated, it gives CASSRQKGRGARDTQYF. Together with reference TRBV7-2 and TRBJ2-3, the CDR3 gives the full variable domain: GAGVSQSPSNKVTEKGKDVELRCDPISGHTALYWYRQSLGQGLEFLIYFQGNSAPDKSGLPSDRFSAERTGGSVSTLTIQRTQQEDSAVYLCASSRQKGRGARDTQYFGPGTRLTVL.

This clonotype was counted between two and nine times. This rearrangement joins TRBV5-1 to TRBJ1-6, with 7 bases fitting TRBD1. The CDR3 covers 14 residues. Germline lookup yields CDR1 SGHRS and CDR2 YFSETQ. The J segment lost 6 bases and the V segment lost 5 bases, leaving 5 bases of the junction unmatched. The CDR3 reads CASRPRQGNSPLHF. DNA of the CDR3: TGCGCCAGCAGACCGAGACAGGGTAATTCACCCCTCCACTTT.

This clonotype was counted between two and nine times. The chain joins TRBV16 to TRBJ2-7; D may be TRBD1 (5 bases). Trimming removed 0 bases at V and 1 base at J, with 7 bases between. Germline V gene data show CDR1 as KGHSY and CDR2 as FQNENV. The CDR3 covers 14 residues. The CDR3 protein is CASSQSGQSYEQYV. The CDR3 coding sequence is TGTGCCAGCAGCCAATCGGGGCAGTCCTACGAGCAGTACGTC.

This clonotype was seen at least ten times. This sequence joins TRBV20-1 and TRBJ1-2; maybe TRBD1 (6 bases). Looked up from germline, CDR1 is DFQATT and CDR2 is SNEGSKA (reference sequence). The CDR3 totals 12 residues. The V and J ends lost 1 base and 8 bases respectively, with 11 bases between them. Here the CDR3 reads CSARGTVLGYTF. In nucleotides, the CDR3 is TGCAGTGCTAGAGGGACAGTCCTGGGCTACACCTTC.

This clonotype was picked up a small number of times. This chain connects TRBV5-1 to TRBJ1-2; D call uncertain. V dropped 2 bases and J dropped 10 bases, with 9 bases sitting between them. CDR1 is SGHRS, CDR2 YFSETQ, per germline. This CDR3 spans 11 amino acids. The DNA for the CDR3 is TGCGCCAGCAGCTTAGGAGGTCCCTACACCTTC. This codes for CASSLGGPYTF.

This clonotype was counted many times. V is TRBV7-9 and J is TRBJ2-7; maybe TRBD1 (5 bases). The CDR3 length is 14 residues. Germline values: CDR1 SEHNR, CDR2 FQNEAQ (reference sequence). V was shortened by 5 bases and J by 5 bases, with 16 bases between the two germline ends. In nucleotides, the CDR3 is TGTGCCAGCAGCCTAGACAGTATTTGGGACGAGCAGTACTTC. Residues: CASSLDSIWDEQYF.

This clonotype was recorded a few times. The rearrangement links TRBV20-1 to TRBJ2-3, with D perhaps given as TRBD1 or TRBD2 (5 bases each). Trimming left V 5 bases short and J 2 bases short, with 20 bases between. This CDR3 region has 16 residues. CDR1 DFQATT and CDR2 SNEGSKA come from the germline V gene (reference sequence). CDR3 loop: CSARPPGGGATDTQYF. In nucleotides, the CDR3 is TGCAGTGCTCGCCCCCCTGGTGGGGGAGCCACAGATACGCAGTATTTT.

This clonotype was picked up many times. The rearrangement links TRBV29-1 to TRBJ1-1; TRBD1 might be the D (5 bases). The CDR3 has 13 residues. Trimming removed 7 bases at V and 4 bases at J, with 16 bases between. The V gene's germline CDR1 is SQVTM and CDR2 ANQGSEA. The CDR3 reads CSAAGPGVTEAFF. In DNA, the CDR3 is TGCAGCGCCGCAGGGCCGGGGGTCACTGAAGCTTTCTTT.

Many counts were recorded for this clonotype. The V call is TRBV2, the J call TRBJ1-6; possibly TRBD1 for D (5 bases). This CDR3 region has 16 residues. Germline loops: CDR1 SNHLY, CDR2 FYNNEI. The germline V and J ends were trimmed by 0 bases and 8 bases, with 14 bases remaining between them. DNA for the CDR3: TGTGCCAGCAGTGAAGCGGGGCGGGGTGGCGATTCACCCCTCCACTTT. It codes for CASSEAGRGGDSPLHF.

The rearrangement links TRBV2 to TRBJ2-2; D may be TRBD2 (5 bases). The CDR3 contains 16 residues. CDR1 and CDR2 (germline): SNHLY, FYNNEI. Trimming stripped 4 bases from V and 0 bases from J, with 12 bases between. The CDR3 DNA follows: TGTGCCAGCAGTGCCCTCAGGACTGCGAACACCGGGGAGCTGTTTTTT. Protein product: CASSALRTANTGELFF.

This clonotype was counted many times. The chain recombines TRBV5-1 with TRBJ2-3; D is unclear. Per germline, CDR1 SGHRS and CDR2 YFSETQ. The CDR3 consists of 12 residues. Trimming took off 4 bases at V and 8 bases at J, with 11 bases between the two ends. The CDR3 protein is CASSQESGTQYF. CDR3 sequence (DNA): TGCGCCAGCAGCCAGGAGTCGGGTACGCAGTATTTT.

This clonotype occurred a few times. The V and J genes are TRBV7-2 and TRBJ2-1; 7 bases match TRBD1. This CDR3 has 14 residues. Germline CDR1 is SGHTA and CDR2 is FQGNSA. Trimming cost V 5 bases and J 7 bases; bases outside gene matches: 8. CDR3 in DNA: TGTGCCAGCAGCGATCGGGACAGTTATAATGAGCAGTTCTTC. It specifies CASSDRDSYNEQFF. The full variable domain, in which reference TRBV7-2 and TRBJ2-1 provide the parts outside the CDR3, is GAGVSQSPSNKVTEKGKDVELRCDPISGHTALYWYRQSLGQGLEFLIYFQGNSAPDKSGLPSDRFSAERTGGSVSTLTIQRTQQEDSAVYLCASSDRDSYNEQFFGPGTRLTVL.

This clonotype has a handful of counts. The genes are TRBV19 and TRBJ1-1, with unresolved D. Trimming took 4 bases from V and 3 from J, leaving 15 bases between them. Per germline, CDR1 LNHDA and CDR2 SQIVND (reference sequence). The CDR3 has 15 residues. In DNA, the CDR3 is TGTGCCAGTAGTACTGACCTCGTGAGGCACACTGAAGCTTTCTTT. The encoded protein is CASSTDLVRHTEAFF.

This clonotype was seen only a few times. CDR3 residues: CASSSDWVSYNEQFF. In nucleotides, the CDR3 is TGCGCCAGCAGCTCCGACTGGGTATCCTACAATGAGCAGTTCTTC. This sequence joins TRBV5-1 and TRBJ2-1; D unclear. Deletions cut 3 bases from V and 1 base from J, with 11 bases between. The length of the CDR3 is 15 residues. Germline lookup yields CDR1 SGHRS and CDR2 YFSETQ.

Many counts were recorded for this clonotype. The CDR3 sequence: CASSEAFRRYGYTF. DNA for the CDR3: TGTGCCAGCAGTGAAGCCTTTCGGCGCTATGGCTACACCTTC. J is TRBJ1-2 and V is TRBV6-1; D gene uncertain. CDR3 length: 14 amino acids. V lost 0 bases and J lost 4, with 9 bases in between. Germline assignment: CDR1 MNHNS and CDR2 SASEGT.

There are a few counts of this clonotype. The chain couples TRBV6-1 to TRBJ2-7; D is ambiguous. The CDR3 runs to 12 residues. Germline CDR1 and CDR2: MNHNS and SASEGT. V was trimmed by 3 bases and J by 3 bases, leaving 6 bases between them. The DNA for the CDR3 is TGTGCCAGCAGTGACCCGGGCTACGAGCAGTACTTC. It translates to CASSDPGYEQYF.

This clonotype was counted at least ten times. J is TRBJ1-1 and V is TRBV12-3 or TRBV12-4; D perhaps matches TRBD1 (6 bases). CDR3 length: 13 amino acids. The germline V and J ends were trimmed by 6 bases and 0 bases, with 8 bases remaining between them. The CDR3 loop is CASSGQLNTEAFF. The DNA of the CDR3 is TGTGCCAGCAGCGGACAGCTGAACACTGAAGCTTTCTTT.